This paragraph reports one T cell receptor (beta chain). The data were taken from a study of blood T cell repertoires in COVID-19. Study overall: COVID-19 samples collected from the United States, Italy and Spain covered acute and convalescent phases.

CDR1 is MNHEY and CDR2 is SVGEGT in the germline V gene. V shed 2 bases and J 11 bases; nucleotides not matched to a gene: 2. The CDR3 consists of 11 residues. Authors' methods: Nucleated cell number was recorded as an estimate derived from reference gene primer amplification. Here immunoSEQ multiplex PCR was the method, and the copy in TCRdb shows in-frame clones only, minus some. V and J calls and clone size follow that table, whereas D and trimming were derived from the DNA. The data show over 200,000 clones, approximately 90% seen once. The chain recombines TRBV6-2 or TRBV6-3 with TRBJ2-7, with 8 bases identical to TRBD2. The source material was peripheral blood. This TCR came from a man in his thirties or forties with COVID-19, enrolled during active disease. Here the CDR3 DNA reads TGTGCCAGCAGTTACGGGACTAGGAAGTACTTC. It encodes CASSYGTRKYF.